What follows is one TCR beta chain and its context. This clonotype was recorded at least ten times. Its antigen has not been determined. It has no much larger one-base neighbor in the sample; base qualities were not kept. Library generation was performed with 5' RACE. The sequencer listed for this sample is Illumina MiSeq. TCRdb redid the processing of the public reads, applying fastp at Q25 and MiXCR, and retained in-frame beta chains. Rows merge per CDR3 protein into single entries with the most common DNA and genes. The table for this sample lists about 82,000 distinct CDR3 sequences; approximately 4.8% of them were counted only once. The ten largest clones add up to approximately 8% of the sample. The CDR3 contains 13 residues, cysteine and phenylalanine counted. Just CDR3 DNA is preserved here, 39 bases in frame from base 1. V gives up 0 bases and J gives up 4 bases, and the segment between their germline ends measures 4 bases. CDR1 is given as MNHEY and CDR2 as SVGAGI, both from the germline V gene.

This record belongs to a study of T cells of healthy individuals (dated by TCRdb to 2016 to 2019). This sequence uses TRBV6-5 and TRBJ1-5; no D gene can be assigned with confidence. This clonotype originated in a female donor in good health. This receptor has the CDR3 CASSYSLNQPQHF. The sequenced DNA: TGTGCCAGCAGTTACTCGTTGAATCAGCCCCAGCATTTT.